The 20 T cell receptor beta chains given below trace back to one sample, sequenced in a study of T cell responses to AZD1222 COVID-19 vaccine. Sequencing was performed with immunoSEQ multiplex PCR; in TCRdb, only in-frame clones are kept and a portion is missing. The data hold about 140,000 clones, with around nine tenths observed a single time. Specimen: peripheral blood, collected on day 0 of AZD1222 vaccination. Every receptor here comes from an adult in good health.

This chain joins TRBV5-1 and TRBJ1-1, with 10 nucleotides matching TRBD1. The CDR3 loop spans 16 amino acids. The ends lost 4 bases at V and 1 base at J; junction bases unmatched: 7. The germline V gene has CDR1 SGHRS and CDR2 YFSETQ. In nucleotides, the CDR3 is TGCGCCAGCAGCCCCGGACAGGGGGAAGGGAACACTGAAGCTTTCTTT. Translation: CASSPGQGEGNTEAFF.

V and J are TRBV5-1 and TRBJ2-2; D might be TRBD1 or TRBD2, each matching 5 bases. CDR1 and CDR2 (germline): SGHRS, YFSETQ. With 0 bases removed from V and 3 bases from J, the gap between germline ends came to 6 bases. CDR3 length equals 14 residues. CDR3 sequence: CASSLGGDTGELFF. DNA of the CDR3: TGCGCCAGCAGCTTGGGAGGGGACACCGGGGAGCTGTTTTTT.

V and J are TRBV9 and TRBJ1-4, with 9 bases identical to TRBD1. The CDR3 contains 15 residues. CDR1 and CDR2 from the germline V gene are SGDLS and YYNGEE. The J segment lost 5 bases and the V segment lost 2 bases, leaving 4 bases of the junction unmatched. The CDR3 loop reads CASSVTGGTNEKLFF. The CDR3 region has the DNA TGTGCCAGCAGCGTGACAGGGGGGACGAATGAAAAACTGTTTTTT.

The genes are TRBV5-6 and TRBJ1-3; D unclear. This CDR3 region has 13 residues. Deletions cut 5 bases from V and 4 bases from J, with 10 bases between. CDR1 and CDR2 from the germline V gene are SGHDT and YYEEEE. The DNA for the CDR3 is TGTGCCAGCAGTTACGGACGGGGAAACACCATATATTTT. It is translated as CASSYGRGNTIYF. The entire variable domain, with the rest obtained from reference TRBV5-6 and TRBJ1-3, is as follows: DAGVTQSPTHLIKTRGQQVTLRCSPKSGHDTVSWYQQALGQGPQFIFQYYEEEERQRGNFPDRFSGHQFPNYSSELNVNALLLGDSALYLCASSYGRGNTIYFGEGSWLTVV.

V and J are TRBV9 and TRBJ1-2, with 8 bases fitting TRBD1. The germline CDR1 and CDR2 sequences are SGDLS and YYNGEE. The junction had 13 bases not matched to a gene; V was cut back by 3 bases and J by 3 bases. The CDR3 extends over 17 amino acids. CDR3 amino acids: CASSDETGVGLYYGYTF. CDR3 nucleotides: TGTGCCAGCAGCGACGAGACAGGGGTTGGGTTGTACTATGGCTACACCTTC.

The rearrangement uses TRBV5-6 and TRBJ1-4; D is undetermined. V was shortened by 5 bases and J by 8 bases, with 19 bases between the two germline ends. The CDR3 sequence is 15 residues long. The germline CDR1 and CDR2 sequences are SGHDT and YYEEEE. CDR3 DNA sequence: TGTGCCAGCAGTGGCGACCAAACGGTAGGGGAAAAACTGTTTTTT. Translation gives CASSGDQTVGEKLFF.

The chain combines TRBV21-1 with TRBJ1-5; the table's D call TRBD1 went unverified against the DNA. TRBV21-1 represents a pseudogene. The CDR3 extends over 15 amino acids. DNA for the CDR3: TGTGCCAGCAGCCTTGACAAACAGGTCCCTCAGCCCCAGCATTTT. As protein: CASSLDKQVPQPQHF.

The chain combines TRBV28 with TRBJ1-4; no firm D call. This CDR3 spans 13 amino acids. The germline V and J ends were trimmed by 6 bases and 8 bases, with 13 bases remaining between them. Per germline, CDR1 MDHEN and CDR2 SYDVKM. The CDR3: CASSTELGEKLFF. CDR3 DNA sequence: TGTGCCAGCAGCACCGAGTTGGGGGAAAAACTGTTTTTT.

The V call is TRBV30, the J call TRBJ1-2, with D possibly being TRBD1 (5 bases). Germline V lookup: CDR1 GTSNPN, CDR2 SVGIG (reference sequence). V lost 5 bases and J 0 bases, leaving 16 bases between the germline ends. The CDR3 has 15 amino acids. CDR3 nucleotide sequence: TGTGCCTGGGCGATTGGGGGGATAGCTAACTATGGCTACACCTTC. Protein sequence: CAWAIGGIANYGYTF.

The J gene is TRBJ2-1, the V gene TRBV7-2, with D perhaps TRBD1 (5 bases). V was clipped by 1 base and J by 6 bases, with 13 bases between them. The germline V gene encodes CDR1 SGHTA and CDR2 FQGNSA. This CDR3 spans 15 amino acids. In DNA form, the CDR3 reads TGTGCCAGCAGCTTAGGGACAAGCCAGGCCAATGAGCAGTTCTTC. This encodes CASSLGTSQANEQFF. The full variable domain, with the rest looked up from reference TRBV7-2 and TRBJ2-1, is GAGVSQSPSNKVTEKGKDVELRCDPISGHTALYWYRQSLGQGLEFLIYFQGNSAPDKSGLPSDRFSAERTGGSVSTLTIQRTQQEDSAVYLCASSLGTSQANEQFFGPGTRLTVL.

The V and J genes are TRBV28 and TRBJ2-5; 7 nucleotides agree with TRBD1. This CDR3 has 14 amino acids. Germline CDR1 reads MDHEN; CDR2 reads SYDVKM. With 5 bases clipped from V and 3 bases from J, the junction kept 6 bases outside the gene matches. CDR3 nucleotide sequence: TGTGCCAGCAGTCGCCCCACAGGGGAAGAGACCCAGTACTTC. This sequence encodes CASSRPTGEETQYF.

The chain links TRBV9 to TRBJ2-7; TRBD1 aligns across 9 bases. The CDR3 is 15 amino acids. CDR1 and CDR2 from the germline V gene are SGDLS and YYNGEE. V lost 4 bases and J lost 1; bases outside the gene matches: 6. This CDR3 is CASSSTDRGSYEQYF. The CDR3 coding sequence is TGTGCCAGCAGCTCCACAGACAGGGGGTCCTACGAGCAGTACTTC.

Concerning this clone: The same CDR3 also results from other DNA sequences found in this sample. This chain connects TRBV7-6 to TRBJ1-6; D is uncertain. V lost 1 base and J 10 bases, leaving 14 bases between the germline ends. The CDR3 totals 15 residues. Germline V lookup: CDR1 SGHVS, CDR2 FNYEAQ. CDR3 region: CASSLVGLGNSPLHF. The CDR3 DNA reads as TGTGCCAGCAGCTTAGTAGGACTTGGGAACTCACCCCTCCACTTT.

This rearrangement joins TRBV28 to TRBJ1-5, with unresolved D. Trimming removed 6 bases from V and 6 bases from J, with 12 bases in between. Germline V gene sequence: CDR1 MDHEN, CDR2 SYDVKM. The CDR3 consists of 13 residues. CDR3 protein: CASSLSEGQPQHF. Written as DNA, the CDR3 is TGTGCCAGCAGCCTCTCCGAAGGTCAGCCCCAGCATTTT.

V gene TRBV18 combines with J gene TRBJ2-1; D is possibly TRBD1 (5 bases). CDR1 and CDR2 from the germline V gene are KGHSH and LQKENI. Trimming stripped 3 bases from V and 4 bases from J, with 13 bases between. This CDR3 contains 15 residues. The CDR3 spells CASSPGRGLYNEQFF. The CDR3 DNA follows: TGTGCCAGCTCACCGGGTAGGGGTCTGTACAATGAGCAGTTCTTC.

The chain has TRBV12-5 and TRBJ1-5; no reliable D call. Trimming removed 6 bases from V and 2 bases from J, with 5 bases in between. Germline V gives CDR1 LGHNT, CDR2 FRNRAP. The CDR3 has 12 amino acids. The CDR3 loop is CASGYGNQPQHF. The CDR3 DNA reads as TGTGCTAGTGGATACGGCAATCAGCCCCAGCATTTT.

The chain is built from TRBV24-1 and TRBJ2-1; D is undetermined. This CDR3 has 15 residues. V lost 2 bases and J 8 bases, leaving 15 bases between the germline ends. Germline V gene lookup returns CDR1 KGHDR and CDR2 SFDVKD. The CDR3 DNA reads as TGTGCCACCAGTGATTCGTCGCTAGTTTTCGATGAGCAGTTCTTC. Protein product: CATSDSSLVFDEQFF.

This chain links TRBV6-2 or TRBV6-3 with TRBJ2-7, with 11 bases that match TRBD2. This CDR3 has 14 residues. Germline values: CDR1 MNHEY, CDR2 SVGEGT. J gave up 7 bases and V 6 bases, and 8 bases lay outside the gene matches. The CDR3: CASSKLAGDKEQYF. The CDR3 DNA is TGTGCCAGCAGCAAACTAGCGGGAGACAAGGAGCAGTACTTC.

V gene TRBV6-5 combines with J gene TRBJ1-5, with D possibly TRBD1 on 6 matching bases. Trimming left V 0 bases short and J 6 bases short, with 12 bases between. CDR1 MNHEY and CDR2 SVGAGI come from the germline V gene. This CDR3 has 15 residues. The CDR3 DNA follows: TGTGCCAGCAGTTACTCGGGGGCAAGGGGTCAGCCCCAGCATTTT. Its translation: CASSYSGARGQPQHF.

J is TRBJ2-1 and V is TRBV27; D unclear. From germline, CDR1 is MNHEY and CDR2 SMNVEV (reference sequence). This CDR3 has 11 amino acids. Trimming took 3 bases from V and 14 from J, leaving 11 bases between them. The CDR3 DNA reads TGTGCCAGCAGTTTTAAAGGGTTTGAGTTCTTC. It yields the protein CASSFKGFEFF.